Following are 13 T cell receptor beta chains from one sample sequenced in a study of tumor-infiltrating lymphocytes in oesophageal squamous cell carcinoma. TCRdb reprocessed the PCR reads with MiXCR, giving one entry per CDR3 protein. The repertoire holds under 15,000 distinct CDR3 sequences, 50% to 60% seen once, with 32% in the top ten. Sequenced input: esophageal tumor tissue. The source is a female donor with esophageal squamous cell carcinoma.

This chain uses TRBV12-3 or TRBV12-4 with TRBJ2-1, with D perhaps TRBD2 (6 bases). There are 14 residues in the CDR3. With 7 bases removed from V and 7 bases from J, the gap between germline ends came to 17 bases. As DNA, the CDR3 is TGTGCCAGCATCCAGGAGGGAGGATCGAATGAGCAGTTCTTC. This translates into CASIQEGGSNEQFF.

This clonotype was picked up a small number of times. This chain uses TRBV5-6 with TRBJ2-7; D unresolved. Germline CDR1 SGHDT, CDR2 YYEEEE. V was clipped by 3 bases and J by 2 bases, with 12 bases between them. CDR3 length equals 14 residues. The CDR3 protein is CASSWALGTYEQYF. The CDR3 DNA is TGTGCCAGCAGCTGGGCGCTAGGAACCTACGAGCAGTACTTC.

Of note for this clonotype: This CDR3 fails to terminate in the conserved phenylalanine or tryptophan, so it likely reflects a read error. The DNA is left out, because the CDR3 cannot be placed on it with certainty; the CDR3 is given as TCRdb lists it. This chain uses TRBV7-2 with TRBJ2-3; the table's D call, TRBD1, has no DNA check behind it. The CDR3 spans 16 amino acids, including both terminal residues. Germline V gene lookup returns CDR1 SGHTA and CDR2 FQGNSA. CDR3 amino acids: CASSLLASEGEQYFGP.

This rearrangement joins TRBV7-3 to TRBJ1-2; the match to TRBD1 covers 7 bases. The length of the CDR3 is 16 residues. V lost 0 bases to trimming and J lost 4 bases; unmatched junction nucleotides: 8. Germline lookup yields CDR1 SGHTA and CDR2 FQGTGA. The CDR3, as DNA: TGTGCCAGCAGCTTAACTTCGGGACAGTTCCCCTATGGCTACACCTTC. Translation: CASSLTSGQFPYGYTF. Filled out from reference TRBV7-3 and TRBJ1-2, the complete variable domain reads GAGVSQTPSNKVTEKGKYVELRCDPISGHTALYWYRQSLGQGPEFLIYFQGTGAADDSGLPNDRFFAVRPEGSVSTLKIQRTERGDSAVYLCASSLTSGQFPYGYTFGSGTRLTVV.

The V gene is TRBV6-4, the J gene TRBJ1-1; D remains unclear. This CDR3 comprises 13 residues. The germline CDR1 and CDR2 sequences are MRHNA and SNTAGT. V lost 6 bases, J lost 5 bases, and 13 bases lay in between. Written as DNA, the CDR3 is TGTGCCAGCAGACTCGACGGAGGAACTGAAGCTTTCTTT. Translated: CASRLDGGTEAFF.

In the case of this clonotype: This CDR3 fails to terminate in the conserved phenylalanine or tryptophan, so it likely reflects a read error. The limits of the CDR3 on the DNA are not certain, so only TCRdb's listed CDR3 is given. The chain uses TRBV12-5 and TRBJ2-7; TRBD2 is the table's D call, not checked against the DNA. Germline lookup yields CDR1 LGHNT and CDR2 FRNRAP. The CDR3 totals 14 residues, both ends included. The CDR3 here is CASGLSSGTPSRLS.

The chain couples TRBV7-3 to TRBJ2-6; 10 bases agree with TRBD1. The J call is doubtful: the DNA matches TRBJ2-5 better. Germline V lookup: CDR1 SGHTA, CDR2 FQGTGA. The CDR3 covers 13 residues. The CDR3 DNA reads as TGTGCCAGCAGCGCGGACAGGGGGGAGACCCAGTACTTC. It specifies CASSADRGETQYF.

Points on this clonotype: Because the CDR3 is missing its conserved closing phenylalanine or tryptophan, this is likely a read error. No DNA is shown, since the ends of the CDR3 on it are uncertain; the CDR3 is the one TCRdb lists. CDR3 protein: CASSYSLPESYNEQFFGP. The rearrangement uses TRBV6-8 and TRBJ2-3; the table's D call TRBD2 went unverified against the DNA. Per germline, CDR1 MNHGY and CDR2 SAAAGT. The CDR3 length equals 18 residues, ends included.

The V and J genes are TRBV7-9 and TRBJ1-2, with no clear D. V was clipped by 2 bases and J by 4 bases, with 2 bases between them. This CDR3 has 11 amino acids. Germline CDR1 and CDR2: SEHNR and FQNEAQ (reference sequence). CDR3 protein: CASSLSYGYTF. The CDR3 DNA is TGTGCCAGCAGCTTAAGCTATGGCTACACCTTC.

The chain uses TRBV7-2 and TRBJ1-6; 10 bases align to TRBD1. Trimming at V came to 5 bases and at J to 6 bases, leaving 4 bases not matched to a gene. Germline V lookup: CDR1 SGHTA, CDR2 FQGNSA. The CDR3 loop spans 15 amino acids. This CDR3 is CASSRQGASNSPLHF. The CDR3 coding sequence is TGTGCCAGCAGCCGACAGGGGGCCAGTAATTCACCCCTCCACTTT.

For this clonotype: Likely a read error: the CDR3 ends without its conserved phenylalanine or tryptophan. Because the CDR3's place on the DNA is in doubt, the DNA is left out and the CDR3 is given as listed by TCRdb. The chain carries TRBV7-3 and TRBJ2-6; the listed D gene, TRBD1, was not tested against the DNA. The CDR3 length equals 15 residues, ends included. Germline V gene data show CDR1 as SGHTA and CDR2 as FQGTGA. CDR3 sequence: CASSVDREREQYFGA.

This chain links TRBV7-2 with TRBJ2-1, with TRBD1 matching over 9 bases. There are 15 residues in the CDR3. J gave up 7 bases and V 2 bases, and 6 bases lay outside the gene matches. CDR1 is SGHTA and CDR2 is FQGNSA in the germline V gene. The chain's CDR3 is CASSLLQGAQNEQFF. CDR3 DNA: TGTGCCAGCAGCTTATTACAGGGGGCGCAAAATGAGCAGTTCTTC.

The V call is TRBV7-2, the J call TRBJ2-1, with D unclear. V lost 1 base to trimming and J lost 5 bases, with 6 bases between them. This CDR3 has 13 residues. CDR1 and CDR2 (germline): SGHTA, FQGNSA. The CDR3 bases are TGTGCCAGCAGCTTAGGGGCCAACAATGAGCAGTTCTTC. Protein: CASSLGANNEQFF. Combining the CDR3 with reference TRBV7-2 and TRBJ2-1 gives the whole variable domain GAGVSQSPSNKVTEKGKDVELRCDPISGHTALYWYRQSLGQGLEFLIYFQGNSAPDKSGLPSDRFSAERTGGSVSTLTIQRTQQEDSAVYLCASSLGANNEQFFGPGTRLTVL.